These 15 T cell receptor beta chains originate from one sample sequenced in a study of blood T cell repertoires in COVID-19. TCRdb's copy holds only in-frame clones and misses some; the assay was immunoSEQ multiplex PCR. This table has 150,000 or so clones, 70% to 90% appearing once. The sample was peripheral blood. These receptors were obtained from a woman in her sixties or seventies with acute or convalescent COVID-19.

V is TRBV4-2 and J is TRBJ1-4; the match to TRBD1 covers 12 bases. Germline V gene sequence: CDR1 LGHNA, CDR2 YNFKEQ. With 0 bases clipped from V and 10 bases from J, the junction kept 6 bases outside the gene matches. This CDR3 is built from 16 residues. The CDR3 region has the DNA TGTGCCAGCAGCCAAGATCGGGGACAGGGGGCCGGAAAACTGTTTTTT. Its protein is CASSQDRGQGAGKLFF.

J is TRBJ2-1 and V is TRBV18; 9 bases are shared with TRBD2. CDR1 is KGHSH and CDR2 is LQKENI in the germline V gene. V was clipped by 0 bases and J by 5 bases; unmatched bases: 8. This CDR3 is built from 17 residues. In DNA form, the CDR3 reads TGTGCCAGCTCACCACCCGCTCGGCTAGCGGGGAACAATGAGCAGTTCTTC. Protein product: CASSPPARLAGNNEQFF.

The chain has TRBV6-6 and TRBJ1-5; no clear D. The CDR3 covers 13 residues. With 6 bases removed from V and 0 bases from J, the gap between germline ends came to 6 bases. Germline V gene sequence: CDR1 MNHNY, CDR2 SVGAGI (reference sequence). The CDR3 nucleotides read TGTGCCAGCAGAAGAGATAGCAATCAGCCCCAGCATTTT. Amino acid sequence: CASRRDSNQPQHF.

This clone was observed once. This rearrangement joins TRBV29-1 to TRBJ1-2; D unresolved. V lost 6 bases and J lost 5, with 13 bases in between. This CDR3 is built from 12 residues. CDR1 and CDR2 from the germline V gene are SQVTM and ANQGSEA. CDR3 DNA sequence: TGCAGCGTGCGCCCCTCAGGATATGGCTACACCTTC. Its translation is CSVRPSGYGYTF.

This sequence joins TRBV19 and TRBJ1-1; D is uncertain. The CDR3 is 15 residues long. V lost 7 bases, J lost 11 bases, and 26 bases lay in between. Germline V lookup: CDR1 LNHDA, CDR2 SQIVND (reference sequence). The CDR3 loop is CASTGNPGSPVGAFF. In nucleotides, the CDR3 is TGTGCCAGTACGGGCAATCCCGGGAGCCCTGTTGGTGCTTTCTTT.

V is TRBV6-5 and J is TRBJ1-1; D perhaps matches TRBD1 (6 bases). Trimming shortened V by 6 bases and J by 3 bases, and 17 bases separated the two germline ends. The CDR3 is made up of 15 amino acids. CDR1 and CDR2 (germline): MNHEY, SVGAGI. The CDR3 sequence is CASRALGAPDTEAFF. CDR3 nucleotides: TGTGCCAGCAGAGCCCTGGGGGCGCCGGACACTGAAGCTTTCTTT.

The rearrangement links TRBV7-9 to TRBJ2-1, with TRBD2 identical over 10 bases. The junction had 15 bases not matched to a gene; V was cut back by 6 bases and J by 7 bases. The CDR3 is 17 residues long. Germline CDR1 reads SEHNR; CDR2 reads FQNEAQ (reference sequence). The CDR3 spells CASRQSPGLAVRNEQFF. CDR3 DNA: TGTGCCAGCAGACAATCGCCCGGACTAGCGGTACGGAATGAGCAGTTCTTC.

This clone was counted between two and nine times. V and J are TRBV10-3 and TRBJ1-2; 7 bases agree with TRBD1. Per the germline V gene, CDR1 is ENHRY and CDR2 is SYGVKD. This CDR3 region has 12 residues. Trimming cost V 4 bases and J 8 bases; bases outside gene matches: 4. DNA of the CDR3: TGTGCCATCAGTGGACAGGGTGACGGCTACACCTTC. This encodes CAISGQGDGYTF.

CDR3 in amino acids: CASSSRATNEKLFF. The DNA for the CDR3 is TGTGCCAGCAGCTCCAGGGCAACTAATGAAAAACTGTTTTTT. The chain links TRBV7-2 to TRBJ1-4; weak D call: TRBD1 (5 bases). The V end was cut by 4 bases, the J end by 0 bases, with 6 bases between. The CDR3 has 14 residues. CDR1 is SGHTA, CDR2 FQGNSA, per germline.

DNA for the CDR3: TGTGCCGCCCGGGACAGGGGCTCCTACGAGCAGTACTTC. It translates to CAARDRGSYEQYF. The chain carries TRBV10-3 and TRBJ2-7; 10 bases are a match to TRBD1. Trimming at V came to 11 bases and at J to 0 bases, leaving 4 bases not matched to a gene. The CDR3 totals 13 residues. Germline-derived CDR1 and CDR2 are ENHRY and SYGVKD.

This chain uses TRBV5-6 with TRBJ2-7; 7 nucleotides match TRBD1. With V trimmed by 3 bases and J by 4 bases, 1 base remained unmatched. Germline lookup yields CDR1 SGHDT and CDR2 YYEEEE. CDR3 length equals 12 residues. Here the CDR3 DNA reads TGTGCCAGCAGCTCGGGACAGTACGAGCAGTACTTC. Translating it yields CASSSGQYEQYF.

In this sample, this clone turned up a few times. V and J are TRBV6-1 and TRBJ1-3; 7 bases match TRBD1. In germline, CDR1 is MNHNS, CDR2 SASEGT. This CDR3 comprises 19 residues. V lost 3 bases to trimming and J lost 0 bases; unmatched junction nucleotides: 14. CDR3 region: CASSERYGTASPSGNTIYF. The CDR3 region has the DNA TGTGCCAGCAGTGAGAGGTACGGGACAGCTTCCCCCTCTGGAAACACCATATATTTT.

V usage is TRBV7-8 and J usage is TRBJ2-1; 8 bases fit TRBD2. After removal of 5 bases from V and 8 bases from J, the junction contained 11 bases not matched to a gene. Germline lookup yields CDR1 SGHVS and CDR2 FQNEAQ. This CDR3 spans 15 amino acids. The CDR3 sequence: CASSREGAGVDEQFF. DNA of the CDR3: TGTGCCAGCAGCCGGGAGGGAGCGGGGGTTGATGAGCAGTTCTTC.

This sequence joins TRBV15 and TRBJ2-1; 7 bases are shared with TRBD2. The CDR3 has 16 residues. Germline V lookup: CDR1 LNHNV, CDR2 YYDKDF (reference sequence). Trimming cost V 1 base and J 3 bases; bases outside gene matches: 6. The DNA for the CDR3 is TGTGCCACCAGCAGAGGTGACCGGGACTACTACAATGAGCAGTTCTTC. Its protein is CATSRGDRDYYNEQFF.

This clone was found once. The chain joins TRBV30 to TRBJ1-5; D is possibly TRBD1 (5 bases). V lost 5 bases to trimming and J lost 9 bases, with 14 bases between them. CDR3 length: 12 residues. CDR1 and CDR2 (germline): GTSNPN, SVGIG (reference sequence). In nucleotides, the CDR3 is TGTGCCTGGCAAGACAGCCTAGGGCCCCAGCATTTT. This sequence encodes CAWQDSLGPQHF.